The subject of this entry is one T cell receptor beta chain. These data originate in a study of T cell responses to AZD1222 COVID-19 vaccine. The CDR3 loop spans 13 amino acids. Trimming removed 4 bases at V and 11 bases at J, with 17 bases between. Profiling relied on immunoSEQ multiplex PCR, and the TCRdb table lists in-frame clones only, not all of them. The sample lists around 72,000 clones; around 86% were seen once. The source material was peripheral blood, sampled on day 0 of AZD1222 vaccination. The sequence was collected from an adult in good health. The chain joins TRBV12-3 or TRBV12-4 to TRBJ1-1; no clear D gene. The chain's CDR3 is CASSSYGPNGAFF. The CDR3 DNA reads TGTGCCAGCAGTTCCTACGGGCCCAATGGGGCTTTCTTT.